This is a list of T cell receptor beta chains from one sample in a study of T cells in Graves' hyperthyroidism and ophthalmopathy. TCRdb re-called the multiplex PCR reads through MiXCR, storing one row per CDR3 protein. The repertoire holds hundreds of thousands of distinct CDR3 sequences, with just under 45% as singletons. The sequencing input was peripheral blood or thyroid tissue (not recorded which). The receptors were sampled from an adult man with Graves' disease, either hyperthyroidism or ophthalmopathy (not recorded which). Both conserved end residues are part of each CDR3. Each record gives: V gene, D gene, J gene, clone size, CDR3 DNA, CDR3 protein. A D gene is named only where the DNA matches it firmly. Only some rows state a clone size, as once, few, many or a class for expanded clones.

TRBV5-1	TRBD1	TRBJ1-2	NA	TGCGCCAGCGGCAGAACAGGGGACGGCTACACCTTC	CASGRTGDGYTF
TRBV7-9	NA	TRBJ1-1	NA	TGTGCCAGCAGCTTAGGGCAGGGTATTACGTCGAACACTGAAGCTTTCTTT	CASSLGQGITSNTEAFF
TRBV20-1	NA	TRBJ2-5	NA	TGCAGTGCTAGAAATGTACAGGGGAGGGAGACCCAGTACTTC	CSARNVQGRETQYF
TRBV20-1	TRBD1	TRBJ1-2	NA	TGCAGTGCTAGGAGACAGGGGGAGGCGTTCGGCTACACCTTC	CSARRQGEAFGYTF
TRBV7-9	NA	TRBJ1-2	few	TGTGCCAGCAGACCTGACAGGTCCTATGGCTACACCTTC	CASRPDRSYGYTF
TRBV10-3	NA	TRBJ1-6	few	TGTGCCAGCAGTTACGCGAATTCACCCCTCCACTTT	CASSYANSPLHF
TRBV7-8	TRBD1	TRBJ1-2	NA	TGTGCCAGCGTACCCGACAGGGAGGAGAGCTATGGCTACACCTTC	CASVPDREESYGYTF
TRBV24-1	NA	TRBJ2-5	NA	TGTGCCACCAGTGTTGGGGGGGCTGGAGAGACCCAGTACTTC	CATSVGGAGETQYF
TRBV5-1	NA	TRBJ1-2	NA	TGCGCCAGCAGCTTGGCAGGCGGCCGGGGGGAGGACTATGGCTACACCTTC	CASSLAGGRGEDYGYTF
TRBV9	TRBD1	TRBJ2-7	NA	TGTGCCAGCAGCGAGACAGGGGTGGCCTACGAGCAGTACTTC	CASSETGVAYEQYF
TRBV7-9	TRBD1	TRBJ1-4	many	TGTGCCAGCAGCTCCGGGACAGTTAATGAAAAACTGTTTTTT	CASSSGTVNEKLFF
TRBV10-3	TRBD2	TRBJ2-2	NA	TGTGCCATCAGCGCCTCCCTCGGACTAGCGGGGGGCCCGAACACCGGGGAGCTGTTTTTT	CAISASLGLAGGPNTGELFF
TRBV20-1	NA	TRBJ2-7	NA	TGCAGTGCTAAGGGGGACACTGGCGGGACCTACGAGCAGTACTTC	CSAKGDTGGTYEQYF
TRBV24-1	NA	TRBJ1-2	many	TGTGCCACCAGTGACTCTACAGCGCCGATTTATGGCTACACCTTC	CATSDSTAPIYGYTF
TRBV2	TRBD1	TRBJ1-5	few	TGTGCCAGCAGTTCGGGACAGCATAATCAGCCCCAGCATTTT	CASSSGQHNQPQHF
TRBV15	TRBD1	TRBJ1-2	many	TGTGCCACCAGCAGAGTCCGACAGGGCGGAGGTGGCTACACCTTC	CATSRVRQGGGGYTF
TRBV10-3	TRBD1	TRBJ1-5	many	TGTGCCACCGGAGGGACAGCGATCAATCAGCCCCAGCATTTT	CATGGTAINQPQHF
TRBV7-9	NA	TRBJ2-7	few	TGTGCCAGCAGTTACTCCGAAATTGGGCAGCCCTACGAGCAGTACTTC	CASSYSEIGQPYEQYF
TRBV27	NA	TRBJ1-4	NA	TGTGCCAGCAGGCCGGGGGGACCTAATGAAAAACTGTTTTTT	CASRPGGPNEKLFF
TRBV19	TRBD1	TRBJ1-5	few	TGTGCCCCCAAGGGACAGATCCAAGGCAATCAGCCCCAGCATTTT	CAPKGQIQGNQPQHF
TRBV11-1	TRBD1	TRBJ1-5	NA	TGTGCCTGGAAACAGGGGAATCAGCCCCAGCATTTT	CAWKQGNQPQHF
TRBV29-1	TRBD1	TRBJ2-7	NA	TGCAGCGTCGTCAGACAGGGGTTAGACTACGAGCAGTACTTC	CSVVRQGLDYEQYF
TRBV7-8	TRBD1	TRBJ1-6	NA	TGTGCCAGCAGCTCCGACAGGGGCTCCAATTCACCCCTCCACTTT	CASSSDRGSNSPLHF
TRBV7-9	TRBD1	TRBJ2-7	NA	TGTGCTAGCAGCCCGGGACAGGAGATTGCCTACGAGCAGTACTTC	CASSPGQEIAYEQYF
TRBV7-6	TRBD2	TRBJ2-5	NA	TGTGCCAGCAGTTTCGGCGGGGGATGGGAGACCCAGTACTTC	CASSFGGGWETQYF
TRBV20-1	TRBD1	TRBJ1-6	NA	TGCGGACAGGGAAATTCACCCCTCCACTTT	CGQGNSPLHF
TRBV12-3/TRBV12-4	TRBD1	TRBJ1-1	few	TGTGCCAGCAGTTATAGGGGGCGCGACACTGAAGCTTTCTTT	CASSYRGRDTEAFF
TRBV6-5	NA	TRBJ2-2	few	TGTGCCAGCAGGCCCACAGGGATCACCGGGGAGCTGTTTTTT	CASRPTGITGELFF
TRBV20-1	NA	TRBJ1-1	NA	TGCAGTGCTAGACGGGCTTTCTTT	CSARRAFF
TRBV29-1	NA	TRBJ1-2	NA	TGCAGCGTTGAGACCTACCGTCCAGGAGCTGGCTACACCTTC	CSVETYRPGAGYTF
TRBV12-3/TRBV12-4	NA	TRBJ2-7	few	TGTGCCAGCAGTTACCTAGCAGGGTTGAACGAGCAGTACTTC	CASSYLAGLNEQYF
TRBV12-3/TRBV12-4	NA	TRBJ1-4	many	TGTGCCAGCAGTTTGACAGTACTGTTTTTT	CASSLTVLFF
TRBV2	TRBD2	TRBJ2-7	few	TGTGCCAGCAGGACTACTAGCGGGGGCCTCTCCTACGAGCAGTACTTC	CASRTTSGGLSYEQYF
TRBV14	NA	TRBJ1-4	NA	TGTGCCAGCAGCCGGGACGCATCTAATGAAAAACTGTTTTTT	CASSRDASNEKLFF
TRBV5-1	NA	TRBJ1-1	NA	TGCGCCAGCAGCTTCGCGCCGGAGAACACTGAAGCTTTCTTT	CASSFAPENTEAFF
TRBV7-4	TRBD1	TRBJ2-5	NA	TGTGCCAGCAGCACCCCCGACAGGGGTGAGACCCAGTACTTC	CASSTPDRGETQYF
TRBV13	TRBD1	TRBJ2-7	NA	TGTGCCAGCAGCCAAAGACAGGGGGCGCGGGAGCAGTACTTC	CASSQRQGAREQYF
TRBV20-1	NA	TRBJ2-7	NA	TGCAGTGCTATACTAGTTACGTCAGCCTACGAGCAGTACTTC	CSAILVTSAYEQYF
TRBV20-1	NA	TRBJ1-5	NA	TGCAGTGCTAGAGTCCTAGGACAGAGGGGCAATCAGCCCCAGCATTTT	CSARVLGQRGNQPQHF
TRBV9	TRBD1	TRBJ1-6	NA	TGTGCCAGCAGCGAATTCCGGGACAGGGCGGTTAATTCACCCCTCCACTTT	CASSEFRDRAVNSPLHF
TRBV7-9	TRBD1	TRBJ1-4	NA	TGCGCCAGCAGCCAACCGTACAGGGGTAGGAATGAAAAACTGTTTTTT	CASSQPYRGRNEKLFF
TRBV11-2	NA	TRBJ1-2	few	TGTGCCAGCAGCTTAGATGGGGTTTTACGGAGGCCCTATGGCTACACCTTC	CASSLDGVLRRPYGYTF
TRBV25-1	NA	TRBJ1-5	many	TGTGCCAGCACATTAGGGGTCGGACAGCCCCAGCATTTT	CASTLGVGQPQHF
TRBV2	TRBD1	TRBJ2-5	once	TGTGCCAGCAGGACAGGGACAGTAGAGACCCAGTACTTC	CASRTGTVETQYF
TRBV24-1	NA	TRBJ2-6	NA	TGTGCCACCAGTGATTCGTGGGACGGGGCCAACGTCCTGACTTTC	CATSDSWDGANVLTF
TRBV7-6	NA	TRBJ2-7	NA	TGTGCCAGCAGCTCTCCGGACTTC	CASSSPDF
TRBV2	NA	TRBJ2-7	many	TGTGCCAGCAGCGAGACCGGGCTCGAGCAGTACTTC	CASSETGLEQYF
TRBV2	NA	TRBJ2-7	few	TGTGCCAGCAGTGAGTTATACCGGGACGAGCAGTACTTC	CASSELYRDEQYF
TRBV5-1	NA	TRBJ1-2	few	TGTGCCAGCAGTTGGGGGGGAGTCTATGGCTACACCTTC	CASSWGGVYGYTF
TRBV7-3	NA	TRBJ2-3	NA	TGTGCCAGCAGTCCAACTACAGATACGCAGTATTTT	CASSPTTDTQYF
TRBV6-6	NA	TRBJ1-5	few	TGTGCCAGCGCGGGGCTGGCTAGCAATCAGCCCCAGCATTTT	CASAGLASNQPQHF
TRBV7-9	NA	TRBJ2-5	many	TGTGCCAGCATCCCAAAGGAGACCCAGTACTTC	CASIPKETQYF
TRBV6-5	TRBD2	TRBJ2-2	few	TGTGCCAGCAGTGTGCCCAGCGGGAGGCCCACAACGGGGCTGTTTTTT	CASSVPSGRPTTGLFF
TRBV20-1	NA	TRBJ1-5	NA	TGCAGTGCTAGAGCGCCTAAGAATAGCAATCAGCCCCAGCATTTT	CSARAPKNSNQPQHF
TRBV7-2	TRBD1	TRBJ1-6	NA	TGTGCCAGCAGCGTTTTCGGAGACAGGGGAGTACATTCACCCCTCCACTTT	CASSVFGDRGVHSPLHF